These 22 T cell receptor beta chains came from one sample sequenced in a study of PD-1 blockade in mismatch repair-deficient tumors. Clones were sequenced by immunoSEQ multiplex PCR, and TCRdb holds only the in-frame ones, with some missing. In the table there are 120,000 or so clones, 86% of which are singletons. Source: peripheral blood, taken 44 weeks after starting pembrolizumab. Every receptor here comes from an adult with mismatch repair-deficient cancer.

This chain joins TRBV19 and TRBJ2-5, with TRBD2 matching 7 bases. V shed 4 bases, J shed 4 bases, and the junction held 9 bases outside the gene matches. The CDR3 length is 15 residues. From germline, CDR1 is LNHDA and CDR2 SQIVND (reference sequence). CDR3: CASSNYPGGPETQYF. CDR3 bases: TGTGCCAGTAGTAACTACCCGGGAGGTCCAGAGACCCAGTACTTC.

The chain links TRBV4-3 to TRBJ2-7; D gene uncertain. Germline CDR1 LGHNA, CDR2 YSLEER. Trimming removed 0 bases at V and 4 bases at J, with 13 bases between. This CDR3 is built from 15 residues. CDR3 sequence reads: CASSQEAGPQYEQYF. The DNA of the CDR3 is TGCGCCAGCAGCCAAGAGGCAGGACCCCAATACGAGCAGTACTTC.

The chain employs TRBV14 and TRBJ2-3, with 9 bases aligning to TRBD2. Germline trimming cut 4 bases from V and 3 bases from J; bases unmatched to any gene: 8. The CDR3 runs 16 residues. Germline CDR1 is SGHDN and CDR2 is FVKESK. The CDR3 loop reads CASSLGLARGTDTQYF. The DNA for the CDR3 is TGTGCCAGCAGCCTGGGACTAGCCCGCGGGACAGATACGCAGTATTTT.

The CDR3 DNA follows: TGTGCCACCCGAACCCTGCGGGCAGATACGCAGTATTTT. Translated: CATRTLRADTQYF. The chain combines TRBV27 with TRBJ2-3; D perhaps matches TRBD2 (5 bases). V dropped 10 bases and J dropped 4 bases, with 15 bases sitting between them. The CDR3 is made up of 13 amino acids. Looked up from germline, CDR1 is MNHEY and CDR2 is SMNVEV (reference sequence).

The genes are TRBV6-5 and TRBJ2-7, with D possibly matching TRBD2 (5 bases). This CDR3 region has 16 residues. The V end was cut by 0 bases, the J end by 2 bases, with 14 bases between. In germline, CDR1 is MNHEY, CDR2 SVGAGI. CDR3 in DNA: TGTGCCAGCAGTTACTCGATTAGCGCTTCTACCTACGAGCAGTACTTC. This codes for CASSYSISASTYEQYF.

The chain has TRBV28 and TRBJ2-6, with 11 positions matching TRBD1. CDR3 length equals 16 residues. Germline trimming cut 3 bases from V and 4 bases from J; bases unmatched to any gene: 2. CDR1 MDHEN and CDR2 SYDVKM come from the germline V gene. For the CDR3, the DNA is TGTGCCAGCAGTTTGGACAGGGGGCCCGGGGCCAACGTCCTGACTTTC. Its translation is CASSLDRGPGANVLTF.

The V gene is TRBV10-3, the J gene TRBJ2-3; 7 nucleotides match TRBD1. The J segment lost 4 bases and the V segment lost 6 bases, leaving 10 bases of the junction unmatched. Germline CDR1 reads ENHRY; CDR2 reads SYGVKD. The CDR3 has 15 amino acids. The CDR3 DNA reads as TGTGCCATCAGCCGTATGGGACAGCAATCAGATACGCAGTATTTT. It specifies CAISRMGQQSDTQYF.

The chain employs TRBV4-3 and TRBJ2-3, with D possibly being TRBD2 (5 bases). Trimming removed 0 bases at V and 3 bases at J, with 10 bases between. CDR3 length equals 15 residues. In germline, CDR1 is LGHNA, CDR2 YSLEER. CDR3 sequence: CASSQDWWRTDTQYF. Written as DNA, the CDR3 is TGCGCCAGCAGCCAAGATTGGTGGAGGACAGATACGCAGTATTTT.

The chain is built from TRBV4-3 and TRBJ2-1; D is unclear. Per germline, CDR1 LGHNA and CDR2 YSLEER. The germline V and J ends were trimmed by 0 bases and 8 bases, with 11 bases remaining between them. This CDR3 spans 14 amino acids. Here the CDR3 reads CASSQDRKLHEQFF. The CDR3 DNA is TGCGCCAGCAGCCAAGATAGGAAACTACATGAGCAGTTCTTC.

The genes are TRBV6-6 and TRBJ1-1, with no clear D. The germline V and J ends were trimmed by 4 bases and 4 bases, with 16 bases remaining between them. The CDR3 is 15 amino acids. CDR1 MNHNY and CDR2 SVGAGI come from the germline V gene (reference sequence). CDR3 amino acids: CASSSGIRRATEAFF. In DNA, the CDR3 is TGTGCCAGCAGTTCCGGGATAAGGCGGGCCACTGAAGCTTTCTTT.

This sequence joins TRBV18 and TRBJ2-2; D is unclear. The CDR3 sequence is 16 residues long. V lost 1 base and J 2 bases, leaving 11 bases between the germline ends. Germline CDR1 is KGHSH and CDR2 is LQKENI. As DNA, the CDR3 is TGTGCCAGCTCACCACTACTACATCGAAACACCGGGGAGCTGTTTTTT. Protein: CASSPLLHRNTGELFF.

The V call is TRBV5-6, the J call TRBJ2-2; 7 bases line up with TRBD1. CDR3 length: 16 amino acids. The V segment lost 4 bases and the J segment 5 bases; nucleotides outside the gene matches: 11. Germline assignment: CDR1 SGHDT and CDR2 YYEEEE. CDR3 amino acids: CASSNFDRVGTGELFF. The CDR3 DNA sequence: TGTGCCAGCAGCAACTTCGACAGGGTTGGGACCGGGGAGCTGTTTTTT.

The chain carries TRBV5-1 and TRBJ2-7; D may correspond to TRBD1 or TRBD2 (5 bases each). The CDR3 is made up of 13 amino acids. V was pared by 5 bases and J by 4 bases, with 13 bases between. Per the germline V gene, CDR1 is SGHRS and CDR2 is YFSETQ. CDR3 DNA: TGCGCCAGCAGACGGGACGGACTTTACGAGCAGTACTTC. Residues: CASRRDGLYEQYF.

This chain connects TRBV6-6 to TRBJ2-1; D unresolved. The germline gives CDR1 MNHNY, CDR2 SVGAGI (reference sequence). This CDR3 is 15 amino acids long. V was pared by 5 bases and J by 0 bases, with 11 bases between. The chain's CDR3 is CASSQAIRSYNEQFF. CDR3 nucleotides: TGTGCCAGCAGTCAAGCCATACGCTCCTACAATGAGCAGTTCTTC.

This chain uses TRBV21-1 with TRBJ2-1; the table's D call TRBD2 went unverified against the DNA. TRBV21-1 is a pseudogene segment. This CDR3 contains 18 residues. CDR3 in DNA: TGTGCCAGCAGCAACCCTAGCGGCCCTAAGGCGTCCTACAATGAGCAGTTCTTC. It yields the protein CASSNPSGPKASYNEQFF.

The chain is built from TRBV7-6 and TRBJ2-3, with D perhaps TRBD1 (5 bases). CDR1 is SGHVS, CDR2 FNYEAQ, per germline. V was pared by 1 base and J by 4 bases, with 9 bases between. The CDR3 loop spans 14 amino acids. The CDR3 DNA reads TGTGCCAGCAGCTTAGTAGGGGCTGCAGATACGCAGTATTTT. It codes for CASSLVGAADTQYF.

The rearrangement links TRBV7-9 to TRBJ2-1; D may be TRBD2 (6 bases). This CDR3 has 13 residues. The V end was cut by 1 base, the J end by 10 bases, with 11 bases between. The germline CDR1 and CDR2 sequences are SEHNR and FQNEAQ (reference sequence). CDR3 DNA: TGTGCCAGCAGCTTAGGTTTGGGAGGAGAGCAGTTCTTC. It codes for CASSLGLGGEQFF. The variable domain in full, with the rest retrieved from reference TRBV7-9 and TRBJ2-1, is DTGVSQNPRHKITKRGQNVTFRCDPISEHNRLYWYRQTLGQGPEFLTYFQNEAQLEKSRLLSDRFSAERPKGSFSTLEIQRTEQGDSAMYLCASSLGLGGEQFFGPGTRLTVL.

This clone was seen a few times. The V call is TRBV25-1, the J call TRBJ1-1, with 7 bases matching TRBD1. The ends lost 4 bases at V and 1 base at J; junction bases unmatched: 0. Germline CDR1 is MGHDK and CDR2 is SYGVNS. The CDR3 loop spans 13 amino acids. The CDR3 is CASSGQGNTEAFF. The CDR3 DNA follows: TGTGCCAGCAGTGGACAGGGGAACACTGAAGCTTTCTTT.

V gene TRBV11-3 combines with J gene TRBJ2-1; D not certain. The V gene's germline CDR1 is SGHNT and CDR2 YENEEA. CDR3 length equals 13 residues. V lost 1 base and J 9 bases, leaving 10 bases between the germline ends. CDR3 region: CASSLGIGLEQFF. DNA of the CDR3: TGTGCCAGCAGCTTAGGCATAGGGCTTGAGCAGTTCTTC.

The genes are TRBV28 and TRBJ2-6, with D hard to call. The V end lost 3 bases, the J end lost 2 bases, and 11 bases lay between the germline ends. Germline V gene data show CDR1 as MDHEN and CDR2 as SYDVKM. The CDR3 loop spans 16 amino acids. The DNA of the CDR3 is TGTGCCAGCAGTTTCTTGGCGATCCCTGGGGCCAACGTCCTGACTTTC. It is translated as CASSFLAIPGANVLTF.

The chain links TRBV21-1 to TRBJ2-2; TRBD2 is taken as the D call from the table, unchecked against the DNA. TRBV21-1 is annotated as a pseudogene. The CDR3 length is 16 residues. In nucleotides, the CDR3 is TGTGCCAGCAGCAAAGAGAGCGGGGCCAGGACCGGGGAGCTGTTTTTT. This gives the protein CASSKESGARTGELFF.

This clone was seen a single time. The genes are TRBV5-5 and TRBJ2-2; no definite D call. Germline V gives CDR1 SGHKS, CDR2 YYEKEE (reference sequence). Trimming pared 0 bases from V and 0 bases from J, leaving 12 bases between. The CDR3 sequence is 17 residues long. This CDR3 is CASSLDLVPTNTGELFF. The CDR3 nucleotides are TGTGCCAGCAGCTTGGATTTGGTCCCTACGAACACCGGGGAGCTGTTTTTT. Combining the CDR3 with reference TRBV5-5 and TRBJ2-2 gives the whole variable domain DAGVTQSPTHLIKTRGQQVTLRCSPISGHKSVSWYQQVLGQGPQFIFQYYEKEERGRGNFPDRFSARQFPNYSSELNVNALLLGDSALYLCASSLDLVPTNTGELFFGEGSRLTVL.